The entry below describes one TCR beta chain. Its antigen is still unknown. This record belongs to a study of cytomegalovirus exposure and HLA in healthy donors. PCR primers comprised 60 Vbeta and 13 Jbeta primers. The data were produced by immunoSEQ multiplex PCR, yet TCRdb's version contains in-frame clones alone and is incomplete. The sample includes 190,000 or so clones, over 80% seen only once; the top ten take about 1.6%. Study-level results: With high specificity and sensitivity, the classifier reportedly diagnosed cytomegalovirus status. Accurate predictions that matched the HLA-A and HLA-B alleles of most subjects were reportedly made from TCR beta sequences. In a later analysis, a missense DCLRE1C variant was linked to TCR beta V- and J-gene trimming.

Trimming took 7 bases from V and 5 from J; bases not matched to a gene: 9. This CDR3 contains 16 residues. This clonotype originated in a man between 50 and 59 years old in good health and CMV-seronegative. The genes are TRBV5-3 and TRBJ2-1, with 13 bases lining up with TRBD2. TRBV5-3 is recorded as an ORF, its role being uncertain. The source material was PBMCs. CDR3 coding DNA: TGTGCCAGAGGAAGTACGACTAGCGGGGGGAACAATGAGCAGTTCTTC. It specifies CARGSTTSGGNNEQFF.